Below are 26 T cell receptor beta chains sequenced from a single sample in a study of T cell responses to AZD1222 COVID-19 vaccine. The method was immunoSEQ multiplex PCR; TCRdb's version includes in-frame clones alone and lacks a portion of them. Of 180,000 or so clones in the sample, about 88% were seen once. The sequenced sample was peripheral blood, obtained 28 days after the second AZD1222 dose. These receptors were collected from an adult who received the AZD1222 COVID-19 vaccine.

The rearrangement uses TRBV12-5 and TRBJ2-5, with 10 bases lining up with TRBD2. The length of the CDR3 is 15 residues. The junction had 7 bases not matched to a gene; V was cut back by 4 bases and J by 5 bases. CDR1 is LGHNT and CDR2 is FRNRAP in the germline V gene. CDR3 sequence: CASGSGTSEGETQYF. CDR3 sequence (DNA): TGTGCTAGTGGTTCAGGGACTAGCGAGGGGGAGACCCAGTACTTC.

The chain employs TRBV4-2 and TRBJ2-3, with TRBD1 matching over 7 bases. Germline CDR1 reads LGHNA; CDR2 reads YNFKEQ. Trimming took 0 bases from V and 4 from J; bases not matched to a gene: 7. The CDR3 sequence is 16 residues long. The CDR3 coding sequence is TGTGCCAGCAGCCAAGATATGAGGGGGCGAGCAGATACGCAGTATTTT. Translation: CASSQDMRGRADTQYF.

V usage is TRBV4-2 and J usage is TRBJ2-3; 7 nucleotides line up with TRBD2. This CDR3 has 15 amino acids. CDR1 is LGHNA and CDR2 is YNFKEQ in the germline V gene. J gave up 4 bases and V 4 bases, and 8 bases lay outside the gene matches. CDR3 in amino acids: CASSPREGRADTQYF. CDR3 in DNA: TGTGCCAGCAGCCCGAGGGAGGGCCGGGCAGATACGCAGTATTTT.

The V gene is TRBV6-2 or TRBV6-3, the J gene TRBJ1-1, with 7 bases fitting TRBD1. Germline CDR1 reads MNHEY; CDR2 reads SVGEGT. The junction had 7 bases not matched to a gene; V was cut back by 3 bases and J by 0 bases. This CDR3 has 16 amino acids. CDR3 nucleotide sequence: TGTGCCAGCAGTTATTCCAGGGGGGACCTGAACACTGAAGCTTTCTTT. This gives the protein CASSYSRGDLNTEAFF.

V gene TRBV4-3 combines with J gene TRBJ2-1, with a tentative D call TRBD2 (6 bases). Trimming cost V 1 base and J 3 bases, with 16 bases left between them. The CDR3 sequence is 17 residues long. CDR1 is LGHNA, CDR2 YSLEER, per germline. The CDR3: CASSQGSAGSLYNEQFF. DNA of the CDR3: TGCGCCAGCAGCCAAGGTTCCGCGGGATCCCTCTACAATGAGCAGTTCTTC.

V gene TRBV27 combines with J gene TRBJ2-2, with D hard to call. Germline CDR1 reads MNHEY; CDR2 reads SMNVEV (reference sequence). This CDR3 spans 15 amino acids. V lost 2 bases, J lost 1 base, and 8 bases lay in between. In DNA form, the CDR3 reads TGTGCCAGCAGTTTACGGCTGGGGAACACCGGGGAGCTGTTTTTT. Amino acid sequence: CASSLRLGNTGELFF.

This chain joins TRBV5-4 and TRBJ1-1; weak D call: TRBD1 (5 bases). The CDR3 runs 12 residues. V was cut by 3 bases and J by 7 bases, with 10 bases left in between. Germline V CDR1 and CDR2: SGHNT, YYREEE (reference sequence). The CDR3 reads CASSSPGGEAFF. CDR3 bases: TGTGCCAGCAGCTCCCCCGGGGGTGAAGCTTTCTTT.

V is TRBV4-2 and J is TRBJ2-1; TRBD1 might be the D (6 bases). This CDR3 is built from 14 residues. Trimming pared 0 bases from V and 7 bases from J, leaving 10 bases between. Germline V gene lookup returns CDR1 LGHNA and CDR2 YNFKEQ. CDR3 bases: TGTGCCAGCAGCCAAGACCAGGGGCGGAATGAGCAGTTCTTC. The encoded protein is CASSQDQGRNEQFF.

This chain joins TRBV7-2 and TRBJ2-5; either TRBD1 or TRBD2 may supply D (5 bases each). Per the germline V gene, CDR1 is SGHTA and CDR2 is FQGNSA. This CDR3 comprises 14 residues. V was trimmed by 5 bases and J by 4 bases, leaving 14 bases between them. CDR3: CASSRDRGRETQYF. The CDR3 nucleotides read TGTGCCAGCAGCCGGGACCGAGGGCGAGAGACCCAGTACTTC. The whole variable domain, filled in from reference TRBV7-2 and TRBJ2-5, reads GAGVSQSPSNKVTEKGKDVELRCDPISGHTALYWYRQSLGQGLEFLIYFQGNSAPDKSGLPSDRFSAERTGGSVSTLTIQRTQQEDSAVYLCASSRDRGRETQYFGPGTRLLVL.

The chain couples TRBV27 to TRBJ1-1, with D perhaps TRBD1 (5 bases). From germline, CDR1 is MNHEY and CDR2 SMNVEV (reference sequence). The CDR3 runs 12 residues. The V gene lost 7 bases and the J gene lost 5 bases, with 11 bases spanning the gap. CDR3 sequence: CASKQGGTEAFF. The CDR3 coding sequence is TGTGCCAGCAAGCAGGGAGGGACTGAAGCTTTCTTT.

The J gene is TRBJ2-4, the V gene TRBV15; tentatively, D is TRBD1 or TRBD2 (5 bases each). From germline, CDR1 is LNHNV and CDR2 YYDKDF (reference sequence). Trimming removed 2 bases at V and 5 bases at J, with 13 bases between. CDR3 length: 15 amino acids. The CDR3 DNA is TGTGCCACCAGCAGATCCGGGACGGACGAAAACATTCAGTACTTC. Protein: CATSRSGTDENIQYF.

This clone is deemed medium-sized (0.01 to 0.1%). This CDR3 reads CASSEATGSGEETQYF. CDR3 sequence (DNA): TGTGCCAGCAGTGAAGCAACGGGGAGCGGAGAAGAGACCCAGTACTTC. The J gene is TRBJ2-5, the V gene TRBV6-1; maybe TRBD2 (5 bases). Germline CDR1 reads MNHNS; CDR2 reads SASEGT. Trimming left V 0 bases short and J 3 bases short, with 14 bases between. The CDR3 spans 16 residues.

A remark on this clone: The junction departs from the called germline gene at one end, perhaps through a read error. V and J are TRBV6-5 and TRBJ1-6; no definite D call. This CDR3 spans 12 amino acids. CDR1 is MNHEY, CDR2 SVGAGI, per germline. The CDR3 loop reads CASSDSNSPLHF. CDR3 in DNA: TGTGCCAGCAGTGACTCTAATTCACCCCTCCACTTT.

For the CDR3, the DNA is TGTGCCAGCAGAGAAGTGAGCTCCTACGAGCAGTACTTC. This translates into CASREVSSYEQYF. This rearrangement joins TRBV5-6 to TRBJ2-7; D remains ambiguous. This CDR3 contains 13 residues. Trimming stripped 5 bases from V and 0 bases from J, with 9 bases between. CDR1 and CDR2 (germline): SGHDT, YYEEEE.

This clone came up once. The rearrangement links TRBV7-9 to TRBJ1-1; no clear D gene. Trimming stripped 1 base from V and 1 base from J, with 7 bases between. Germline CDR1 SEHNR, CDR2 FQNEAQ (reference sequence). The CDR3 has 14 amino acids. The CDR3 nucleotides read TGTGCCAGCAGCTTAGTCGCCGGGAACACTGAAGCTTTCTTT. It is translated as CASSLVAGNTEAFF.

The V and J genes are TRBV24-1 and TRBJ1-5; D ambiguous. The germline CDR1 and CDR2 sequences are KGHDR and SFDVKD. This CDR3 is 12 amino acids long. The germline V and J ends were trimmed by 4 bases and 3 bases, with 3 bases remaining between them. The CDR3 region has the DNA TGTGCCACCAGTGACCTCAATCAGCCCCAGCATTTT. This codes for CATSDLNQPQHF.

In DNA form, the CDR3 reads TGTGCCAGCAGTGTTCCAGGCCGACAGGGGGATGGCTACACCTTC. Its protein is CASSVPGRQGDGYTF. This chain links TRBV28 with TRBJ1-2, with 9 bases that match TRBD1. The CDR3 is 15 amino acids. With V trimmed by 5 bases and J by 6 bases, 10 bases remained unmatched. Germline V CDR1 and CDR2: MDHEN, SYDVKM.

The chain couples TRBV28 to TRBJ1-5, with 9 bases aligning to TRBD1. This CDR3 has 14 residues. The germline V gene encodes CDR1 MDHEN and CDR2 SYDVKM. Trimming cost V 6 bases and J 6 bases; bases outside gene matches: 6. The CDR3 sequence: CASRKDRGSQPQHF. The CDR3 DNA follows: TGTGCCAGCAGGAAGGACAGGGGCAGTCAGCCCCAGCATTTT. The full variable domain, in which reference TRBV28 and TRBJ1-5 provide the parts outside the CDR3, is DVKVTQSSRYLVKRTGEKVFLECVQDMDHENMFWYRQDPGLGLRLIYFSYDVKMKEKGDIPEGYSVSREKKERFSLILESASTNQTSMYLCASRKDRGSQPQHFGDGTRLSIL.

The J gene is TRBJ1-5, the V gene TRBV28, with 7 bases lining up with TRBD1. Per germline, CDR1 MDHEN and CDR2 SYDVKM. The J segment lost 7 bases and the V segment lost 6 bases, leaving 9 bases of the junction unmatched. The CDR3 extends over 14 amino acids. This CDR3 reads CASRKGAGVQPQHF. CDR3 bases: TGTGCCAGCAGGAAGGGGGCCGGGGTGCAGCCCCAGCATTTT.

This clone appeared once. This CDR3 is also generated by other DNA sequences in the sample. V is TRBV9 and J is TRBJ2-3; the match to TRBD2 covers 7 bases. The CDR3 consists of 15 residues. The ends lost 2 bases at V and 0 bases at J; junction bases unmatched: 3. Germline lookup yields CDR1 SGDLS and CDR2 YYNGEE. This CDR3 reads CASSVGGISTDTQYF. The CDR3 bases are TGTGCCAGCAGCGTGGGGGGGATTAGCACAGATACGCAGTATTTT.

There are a few counts of this clone. The chain carries TRBV7-2 and TRBJ2-2; D is undetermined. From germline, CDR1 is SGHTA and CDR2 FQGNSA. The V and J ends lost 1 base and 1 base respectively, with 4 bases between them. The CDR3 has 14 residues. This CDR3 is CASSLEVNTGELFF. DNA of the CDR3: TGTGCCAGCAGCTTAGAGGTGAACACCGGGGAGCTGTTTTTT.

This clone was observed once. The chain links TRBV19 to TRBJ1-5; 10 nucleotides match TRBD1. Germline values: CDR1 LNHDA, CDR2 SQIVND (reference sequence). V was pared by 6 bases and J by 6 bases, with 8 bases of the junction left unmatched. The CDR3 length is 15 residues. DNA for the CDR3: TGTGCCAGTAGGGCGGGACAGGGGTCCGGTCAGCCCCAGCATTTT. This codes for CASRAGQGSGQPQHF. The complete variable domain, with remaining parts taken from reference TRBV19 and TRBJ1-5, reads DGGITQSPKYLFRKEGQNVTLSCEQNLNHDAMYWYRQDPGQGLRLIYYSQIVNDFQKGDIAEGYSVSREKKESFPLTVTSAQKNPTAFYLCASRAGQGSGQPQHFGDGTRLSIL.

This clone was seen a single time. This sequence joins TRBV18 and TRBJ2-7, with unresolved D. CDR1 and CDR2 (germline): KGHSH, LQKENI. V lost 9 bases and J 5 bases, leaving 20 bases between the germline ends. The CDR3 covers 14 residues. The CDR3 bases are TGTGCCAGTTCTTCCTATCCTCAGAGCCACGAGCAGTACTTC. This encodes CASSSYPQSHEQYF.

The sample holds a few counts of this clone. The chain employs TRBV18 and TRBJ1-1; D possibly corresponds to TRBD1 (5 bases). The CDR3 runs 15 residues. Germline V lookup: CDR1 KGHSH, CDR2 LQKENI. V lost 0 bases and J lost 3, with 11 bases in between. Here the CDR3 DNA reads TGTGCCAGCTCACCACCGTCGCGGGGGTACACTGAAGCTTTCTTT. Protein: CASSPPSRGYTEAFF. The whole variable domain, filled in from reference TRBV18 and TRBJ1-1, reads NAGVMQNPRHLVRRRGQEARLRCSPMKGHSHVYWYRQLPEEGLKFMVYLQKENIIDESGMPKERFSAEFPKEGPSILRIQQVVRGDSAAYFCASSPPSRGYTEAFFGQGTRLTVV.

The chain links TRBV6-5 to TRBJ2-1, with 7 bases lining up with TRBD1. CDR3 length: 11 amino acids. The ends lost 10 bases at V and 10 bases at J; junction bases unmatched: 7. CDR1 and CDR2 (germline): MNHEY, SVGAGI. CDR3 amino acids: CATLRGQEQFF. CDR3 DNA sequence: TGTGCCACCCTGAGGGGACAGGAGCAGTTCTTC.

With regard to this clone: The same CDR3 is also encoded by other DNA sequences in this sample. The chain is built from TRBV30 and TRBJ2-5; TRBD2 aligns across 8 bases. Looked up from germline, CDR1 is GTSNPN and CDR2 is SVGIG (reference sequence). V lost 0 bases, J lost 4 bases, and 4 bases stayed unmatched. The CDR3 contains 14 residues. CDR3 DNA: TGTGCCTGGAGTGTACTCGCGGGAGGAGAGACCCAGTACTTC. Its protein product is CAWSVLAGGETQYF.